Listed below are T cell receptor beta chains from one sample, sequenced in a study of blood T cell repertoires in COVID-19. Libraries were prepared by immunoSEQ multiplex PCR; TCRdb keeps only in-frame clonotypes and omits some of them. The sample yields roughly 150,000 clones, about 82% seen once. The sequenced sample consisted of PBMCs or T cells enriched from blood (not recorded which). Source of these receptors: a woman aged 40 to 49 who had recovered from COVID-19. The CDR3 runs from the conserved cysteine through the conserved F or W.

v_call,j_call,cdr3_aa
TRBV28,TRBJ1-6,CASSSRGGGSYNSPLHF
TRBV7-2,TRBJ2-1,CASSLATASSYNEQFF
TRBV14,TRBJ2-1,CASSQEASLAGYYNEQFF
TRBV5-4,TRBJ1-2,CASSAQTTEGYGYTF
TRBV7-9,TRBJ1-1,CASSSLEGDTEAFF
TRBV13,TRBJ1-3,CASSLQGSGNTIYF
TRBV6-5,TRBJ2-7,CASNGGYEQYF
TRBV14,TRBJ1-3,CASSPPGIDRNTIYF
TRBV30,TRBJ1-6,CAWSVPGQGTNSPLHF
TRBV15,TRBJ2-3,CATSRSRGRTDTQYF
TRBV2,TRBJ1-1,CASSGVEIAEAFF
TRBV2,TRBJ2-3,CASSDRGISTDTQYF
TRBV19,TRBJ1-1,CASRRTHWNRDTEAFF
TRBV19,TRBJ1-2,CASSIPRHRGVYGYTF
TRBV2,TRBJ2-1,CASNGGSFHTEQFF
TRBV12-3/TRBV12-4,TRBJ2-7,CASSISSYEQYF
TRBV4-2,TRBJ2-1,CASSQALAGVYNEQFF
TRBV2,TRBJ2-1,CASQTVRGYNEQFF
TRBV30,TRBJ1-6,CAWSFRTGDSPLHF
TRBV30,TRBJ2-2,CAWRVVSTGELFF
TRBV5-4,TRBJ2-7,CASSLNRDKQYF
TRBV2,TRBJ1-3,CASSETNGNTIYF
TRBV13,TRBJ1-2,CASWSLTTAGYGYTF
TRBV4-1,TRBJ1-6,CASSQEGLNSPLHF
TRBV7-3,TRBJ2-7,CASSHRGGEQYF
TRBV7-3,TRBJ1-5,CASSLDRNQPQHF
TRBV27,TRBJ2-2,CASSPDFSVPANTGELFF
TRBV12-5,TRBJ1-1,CASGPQTDRGRLPMNTEAFF
TRBV5-6,TRBJ2-6,CASILLGDFNSGANVLTF
TRBV7-9,TRBJ1-1,CASSLGVSYTEAFF
TRBV4-1,TRBJ1-4,CASSQWGQPNEKLFF
TRBV4-2,TRBJ2-7,CASSQDFGAGYEQYF
TRBV3-1/TRBV3-2,TRBJ1-4,CASSQGAGSGEKLFF
TRBV19,TRBJ2-2,CASSTSGRNTGELFF